These 20 T cell receptor beta chains share one sample of origin, sequenced in a study of beta chain features in type 1 diabetes (dated by TCRdb to the late 2010s). Library method: the immunoSEQ multiplex PCR assay. All of the isolated RNA was reverse transcribed with the High Capacity cDNA Reverse Transcription Kit, so expressed TCRB transcripts were sequenced. The source is immuneACCESS, and TCRdb retained only in-frame sequences with V and J called. Part of the clones is not carried over; for the studies checked, unresolved V genes explain less than half of this, and the remainder is unexplained. This sample is represented by 400,000 to 550,000 clones; approximately 10% of them were singletons. The leading ten clones occupy 0.046% of the sample. Input material: naive CD4+ T cells from blood. This specimen's cell subset or site label, interpreted: true naive CD4+ T cells. The receptors stem from a woman aged 18-29 years in good health.

Comment on this clone: Additional DNA sequences in this sample encode the identical CDR3. J is TRBJ2-3 and V is TRBV15; D not certain. V lost 0 bases to trimming and J lost 5 bases, with 3 bases between them. CDR3 length: 12 residues. The germline V gene encodes CDR1 LNHNV and CDR2 YYDKDF (reference sequence). The CDR3 bases are TGTGCCACCAGCAGAGATCGAGATACGCAGTATTTT. Protein sequence: CATSRDRDTQYF.

Worth noting for this clone: Other DNA sequences in this specimen translate into the identical CDR3. The V and J genes are TRBV5-4 and TRBJ2-5, with D unclear. Trimming pared 4 bases from V and 2 bases from J, leaving 6 bases between. CDR3 length equals 12 residues. The germline gives CDR1 SGHNT, CDR2 YYREEE (reference sequence). The chain's CDR3 is CASSLGQETQYF. DNA of the CDR3: TGTGCCAGCAGCCTTGGACAAGAGACCCAGTACTTC.

The V call is TRBV6-6, the J call TRBJ2-4, with a tentative D call TRBD1 (7 bases). The CDR3 is 15 amino acids. Germline V CDR1 and CDR2: MNHNY, SVGAGI (reference sequence). V lost 0 bases, J lost 6 bases, and 12 bases lay in between. The DNA for the CDR3 is TGTGCCAGCAGTTACTCGTCAGGGGGGCTAAACATTCAGTACTTC. This sequence encodes CASSYSSGGLNIQYF.

This clone was seen a handful of times. The chain has TRBV30 and TRBJ1-5; D gene uncertain. CDR3 length: 13 residues. V was clipped by 2 bases and J by 7 bases, with 12 bases between them. Germline loops: CDR1 GTSNPN, CDR2 SVGIG (reference sequence). CDR3 nucleotides: TGTGCCTGGAGTACGTGGCGGGGACAGCCCCAGCATTTT. This codes for CAWSTWRGQPQHF.

This clone was seen only a few times. V gene TRBV2 combines with J gene TRBJ1-5; D is undetermined. Per germline, CDR1 SNHLY and CDR2 FYNNEI. CDR3 length: 13 residues. V was clipped by 3 bases and J by 1 base, with 4 bases between them. Here the CDR3 reads CASSDESNQPQHF. DNA for the CDR3: TGTGCCAGCAGTGATGAGAGCAATCAGCCCCAGCATTTT. Supplemented by reference TRBV2 and TRBJ1-5, the full variable domain reads EPEVTQTPSHQVTQMGQEVILRCVPISNHLYFYWYRQILGQKVEFLVSFYNNEISEKSEIFDDQFSVERPDGSNFTLKIRSTKLEDSAMYFCASSDESNQPQHFGDGTRLSIL.

The gene calls are TRBV7-2 and TRBJ1-5, with D unclear. The CDR3 runs 12 residues. Germline V gene sequence: CDR1 SGHTA, CDR2 FQGNSA. The V end lost 4 bases, the J end lost 7 bases, and 8 bases lay between the germline ends. CDR3 nucleotides: TGTGCCAGCAGCTCGGACTACCAGCCCCAGCATTTT. Protein: CASSSDYQPQHF.

V is TRBV25-1 and J is TRBJ2-1; 9 bases line up with TRBD2. V was pared by 2 bases and J by 7 bases, with 6 bases of the junction left unmatched. Germline loops: CDR1 MGHDK, CDR2 SYGVNS. The CDR3 totals 15 residues. The CDR3 loop is CASSEVGLAGNEQFF. The CDR3 coding sequence is TGTGCCAGCAGTGAAGTGGGACTAGCAGGAAATGAGCAGTTCTTC.

The chain links TRBV18 to TRBJ2-3, with D perhaps TRBD1 or TRBD2 (6 bases each). V lost 1 base to trimming and J lost 2 bases, with 13 bases between them. CDR1 and CDR2 from the germline V gene are KGHSH and LQKENI. The CDR3 is 16 amino acids. This CDR3 is CASSPQQGLTTDTQYF. The CDR3 DNA reads as TGTGCCAGCTCACCACAACAGGGACTTACCACAGATACGCAGTATTTT.

This clone has only a few counts. The rearrangement links TRBV4-2 to TRBJ2-1; D gene uncertain. The CDR3 covers 15 residues. Germline CDR1 and CDR2: LGHNA and YNFKEQ. V was trimmed by 2 bases and J by 3 bases, leaving 11 bases between them. CDR3 nucleotide sequence: TGTGCCAGCAGCCAAATCTTGGGTAACTACAATGAGCAGTTCTTC. It encodes CASSQILGNYNEQFF.

This clone was detected a few times. V is TRBV7-9 and J is TRBJ2-7, with D uncertain. V was pared by 0 bases and J by 5 bases, with 14 bases between. This CDR3 is 15 amino acids long. Germline values: CDR1 SEHNR, CDR2 FQNEAQ (reference sequence). The CDR3 nucleotides are TGTGCCAGCAGCTTAGCGTCAGGTGTTAGAGACGAGCAGTACTTC. Protein sequence: CASSLASGVRDEQYF.

This clone was seen a few times. V usage is TRBV29-1 and J usage is TRBJ2-5; D not certain. The CDR3 covers 11 residues. Trimming took 7 bases from V and 6 from J, leaving 12 bases between them. Germline CDR1 is SQVTM and CDR2 is ANQGSEA. This CDR3 is CSALQMQTQYF. CDR3 coding DNA: TGCAGCGCACTACAAATGCAGACCCAGTACTTC.

This clone was recorded a few times. V is TRBV9 and J is TRBJ1-2; 9 bases fit TRBD1. With 4 bases clipped from V and 4 bases from J, the junction kept 8 bases outside the gene matches. The CDR3 is 15 residues long. CDR1 and CDR2 (germline): SGDLS, YYNGEE. The DNA of the CDR3 is TGTGCCAGCAGCACAGGACAGGGGAAAAGCTATGGCTACACCTTC. Translation: CASSTGQGKSYGYTF. The whole variable domain, filled in from reference TRBV9 and TRBJ1-2, reads DSGVTQTPKHLITATGQRVTLRCSPRSGDLSVYWYQQSLDQGLQFLIQYYNGEERAKGNILERFSAQQFPDLHSELNLSSLELGDSALYFCASSTGQGKSYGYTFGSGTRLTVV.

The chain uses TRBV25-1 and TRBJ1-1; D is unresolved. Trimming took 6 bases from V and 1 from J, leaving 15 bases between them. The germline V gene has CDR1 MGHDK and CDR2 SYGVNS. This CDR3 is 15 amino acids long. The CDR3 reads CASRPLDSPNTEAFF. DNA of the CDR3: TGTGCCAGCAGACCGTTGGACTCTCCGAACACTGAAGCTTTCTTT.

This clone was counted only a few times. The chain combines TRBV29-1 with TRBJ2-5; 8 bases are a match to TRBD2. The CDR3 sequence is 12 residues long. The germline V gene encodes CDR1 SQVTM and CDR2 ANQGSEA. The V segment lost 7 bases and the J segment 2 bases; nucleotides outside the gene matches: 3. CDR3 nucleotides: TGCAGCGGGAGCGGGGGACAAGAGACCCAGTACTTC. Translated: CSGSGGQETQYF.

The genes are TRBV7-9 and TRBJ2-1; perhaps D is TRBD1 or TRBD2 (5 bases each). This CDR3 comprises 15 residues. The V end lost 3 bases, the J end lost 3 bases, and 12 bases lay between the germline ends. Germline CDR1 reads SEHNR; CDR2 reads FQNEAQ (reference sequence). This chain's CDR3 is CASSFSEGFYNEQFF. In DNA form, the CDR3 reads TGTGCCAGCAGCTTTAGCGAGGGGTTCTACAATGAGCAGTTCTTC.

The table lists this clone with a few counts. The V call is TRBV7-2, the J call TRBJ1-1; the D is unclear. V lost 3 bases to trimming and J lost 0 bases, with 5 bases between them. There are 13 residues in the CDR3. Germline assignment: CDR1 SGHTA and CDR2 FQGNSA. CDR3 nucleotide sequence: TGTGCCAGCAGCTTTGGGATGAACACTGAAGCTTTCTTT. Protein product: CASSFGMNTEAFF.

This clone was recorded a few times. This rearrangement joins TRBV7-2 to TRBJ1-1; 8 bases match TRBD1. The germline CDR1 and CDR2 sequences are SGHTA and FQGNSA. The V and J ends lost 5 bases and 4 bases, in that order; junction bases with no gene match: 12. This CDR3 is built from 16 residues. CDR3 DNA sequence: TGTGCCAGCAGCCAAACTCGACAGGGGTCGGGCACTGAAGCTTTCTTT. This encodes CASSQTRQGSGTEAFF.

V usage is TRBV28 and J usage is TRBJ2-1; weak D call: TRBD2 (6 bases). Trimming took off 1 base at V and 7 bases at J, with 17 bases between the two ends. The CDR3 totals 16 residues. Germline V gene lookup returns CDR1 MDHEN and CDR2 SYDVKM. The CDR3 sequence is CASSLSPGLGANEQFF. The CDR3 nucleotides read TGTGCCAGCAGTTTATCACCGGGACTCGGGGCGAATGAGCAGTTCTTC.

The V call is TRBV10-3, the J call TRBJ2-1; D unresolved. CDR1 ENHRY and CDR2 SYGVKD come from the germline V gene. The CDR3 contains 15 residues. V was pared by 3 bases and J by 7 bases, with 16 bases between. CDR3 coding DNA: TGTGCCATCAGTGAACGCAATCCTGTGGGAAATGAGCAGTTCTTC. Protein product: CAISERNPVGNEQFF.

The chain links TRBV7-2 to TRBJ2-5; D not resolved. CDR1 and CDR2 from the germline V gene are SGHTA and FQGNSA. The CDR3 is 12 residues long. Between the trimmed V and J ends, which lost 3 bases and 7 bases, there was a span of 9 bases. DNA of the CDR3: TGTGCCAGCAGCTTCCGGTCCGGGACCCAGTACTTC. Its translation is CASSFRSGTQYF.